Below are 27 T cell receptor beta chains sequenced from a single sample in a study of vaccination and CD4 T cells after COVID-19. Treatment here: roughly 11-day PBMC culture with coronavirus spike peptide pools or control peptides (ViraFEST assay). The study sequenced cultured CD4+ T cell DNA using the Oncomine TCR Beta short-read assay. TCRdb fed the PCR reads into MiXCR, producing one record per CDR3 protein. The table records some 14,000 distinct CDR3 sequences, about three fifths of them present only once. Antigens for these TCRs are unknown. The sample consisted of CD4+ T cells from blood, cultured in vitro. All receptors come from a human donor who had recovered from COVID-19.

DNA of the CDR3: TGTGCCAGCAGCTTCCCCGGAGGAGGTAACAGGGCCAGGACCCAGTACTTC. Translation: CASSFPGGGNRARTQYF. The chain recombines TRBV11-3 with TRBJ2-5; D may be TRBD1 (6 bases). This CDR3 region has 17 residues. Germline-derived CDR1 and CDR2 are SGHNT and YENEEA. V shed 3 bases and J shed 7 bases, with 24 bases lying between them.

This clonotype occurred once. The chain combines TRBV19 with TRBJ2-5; 11 bases line up with TRBD2. Germline lookup yields CDR1 LNHDA and CDR2 SQIVND (reference sequence). This CDR3 has 16 residues. The trim removed 7 bases at V and 7 bases at J, leaving 14 bases unmatched. The DNA for the CDR3 is TGTGCCAGTAATAATTTAGCGGGAGGGCCCGAAGGGACCCAGTACTTC. Its protein is CASNNLAGGPEGTQYF.

V is TRBV10-1 and J is TRBJ2-7; 7 nucleotides match TRBD2. The CDR3 consists of 15 residues. J lost 3 bases, V lost 0 bases, and 5 bases had no gene match. The germline V gene has CDR1 WNHNN and CDR2 SYGVQD (reference sequence). The CDR3 sequence is CASSESGGSFYEQYF. The CDR3 DNA reads TGCGCCAGCAGTGAGTCGGGCGGGAGTTTCTACGAGCAGTACTTC.

The genes are TRBV6-5 and TRBJ2-5; D ambiguous. This CDR3 spans 13 amino acids. The V end lost 0 bases, the J end lost 2 bases, and 4 bases lay between the germline ends. CDR1 and CDR2 from the germline V gene are MNHEY and SVGAGI. Here the CDR3 reads CASSYSRQETQYF. DNA of the CDR3: TGTGCCAGCAGTTACTCCAGACAAGAGACCCAGTACTTC.

This chain joins TRBV24-1 and TRBJ1-2, with 10 bases identical to TRBD1. The germline V gene has CDR1 KGHDR and CDR2 SFDVKD. The CDR3 length is 14 residues. The ends lost 4 bases at V and 7 bases at J; junction bases unmatched: 5. CDR3 amino acids: CATSDDRGQLGYTF. The CDR3 nucleotides read TGTGCCACCAGTGACGACAGGGGGCAGCTTGGCTACACCTTC.

The genes are TRBV4-2 and TRBJ1-2, with D possibly matching TRBD1 (6 bases). V lost 3 bases and J lost 7, with 15 bases in between. Germline V lookup: CDR1 LGHNA, CDR2 YNFKEQ. The length of the CDR3 is 14 residues. This CDR3 reads CASSQGDTGPGYTF. In nucleotides, the CDR3 is TGTGCCAGCAGCCAGGGGGATACAGGGCCTGGCTACACCTTC.

The gene calls are TRBV25-1 and TRBJ1-2; D remains ambiguous. Trimming took off 9 bases at V and 8 bases at J, with 16 bases between the two ends. Germline V lookup: CDR1 MGHDK, CDR2 SYGVNS. There are 12 residues in the CDR3. The CDR3 DNA is TGTGCCAGTACCCTGGGATTTGGAGGCTACACCTTC. Translating gives CASTLGFGGYTF.

This clonotype has only a few counts. The chain is built from TRBV20-1 and TRBJ2-3, with TRBD2 matching over 9 bases. Per germline, CDR1 DFQATT and CDR2 SNEGSKA (reference sequence). This CDR3 contains 14 residues. The CDR3 coding sequence is TGCAGCCCTGGGGTTAGCGGGAGTTTGAATACGCAGTATTTT. The encoded protein is CSPGVSGSLNTQYF.

The table lists this clonotype with a count of one. The chain is built from TRBV6-5 and TRBJ2-7; tentative D call: TRBD1 (6 bases). The CDR3 is 15 residues long. CDR1 is MNHEY and CDR2 is SVGAGI in the germline V gene. V lost 0 bases, J lost 4 bases, and 13 bases lay in between. The CDR3 region has the DNA TGTGCCAGCAGTTACTCGATGGGGCAGGGGTACGAGCAGTACTTC. This encodes CASSYSMGQGYEQYF.

V and J are TRBV20-1 and TRBJ1-2; 7 bases align to TRBD1. With V trimmed by 1 base and J by 7 bases, 9 bases remained unmatched. Germline V gene sequence: CDR1 DFQATT, CDR2 SNEGSKA (reference sequence). This CDR3 region has 14 residues. DNA for the CDR3: TGCAGTGCTAGAGCCCCGACAGGGAGGGTTGGCTACACCTTC. This gives the protein CSARAPTGRVGYTF.

This chain connects TRBV27 to TRBJ1-2, with D possibly being TRBD1 (6 bases). CDR1 is MNHEY, CDR2 SMNVEV, per germline (reference sequence). Trimming pared 6 bases from V and 7 bases from J, leaving 18 bases between. The CDR3 is 14 residues long. The CDR3 reads CASRPLAGETGYTF. CDR3 DNA sequence: TGTGCCAGCAGACCCTTGGCAGGGGAAACTGGCTACACCTTC.

The chain combines TRBV19 with TRBJ2-3, with D tentatively TRBD1 (5 bases). There are 15 residues in the CDR3. The germline V gene has CDR1 LNHDA and CDR2 SQIVND (reference sequence). The V end was cut by 4 bases, the J end by 0 bases, with 11 bases between. The CDR3 is CASSTSRVSTDTQYF. The CDR3 DNA sequence: TGTGCCAGTAGTACGAGCAGGGTTAGCACAGATACGCAGTATTTT.

This clonotype has only a few counts. The chain uses TRBV7-2 and TRBJ1-6, with TRBD1 matching 7 bases. The germline CDR1 and CDR2 sequences are SGHTA and FQGNSA. The V segment lost 5 bases and the J segment 7 bases; nucleotides outside the gene matches: 8. The CDR3 has 15 amino acids. The DNA of the CDR3 is TGTGCCAGCAGCCCTCCTGACAGGGTCAATTCACCCCTCCACTTT. It is translated as CASSPPDRVNSPLHF.

The CDR3 nucleotides are TGTGCCACCAGTGAAAGTGGGCGTTCTTTTGAAGCTTTCTTT. It yields the protein CATSESGRSFEAFF. The chain joins TRBV24-1 to TRBJ1-1; no firm D call. Germline V lookup: CDR1 KGHDR, CDR2 SFDVKD. This CDR3 spans 14 amino acids. V lost 4 bases and J 7 bases, leaving 15 bases between the germline ends.

This sequence joins TRBV11-3 and TRBJ2-7; D might be TRBD1 or TRBD2, each matching 6 bases. This CDR3 comprises 15 residues. Germline V lookup: CDR1 SGHNT, CDR2 YENEEA. V lost 0 bases to trimming and J lost 2 bases, with 11 bases between them. CDR3 DNA sequence: TGTGCCAGCAGCTTAGAGGGGGGCACCACCTACGAGCAGTACTTC. Translating gives CASSLEGGTTYEQYF.

J is TRBJ1-1 and V is TRBV11-2; D is unresolved. The length of the CDR3 is 14 residues. Germline V gives CDR1 SGHAT, CDR2 FQNNGV. V lost 3 bases, J lost 4 bases, and 12 bases lay in between. DNA for the CDR3: TGTGCCAGCAGCTTCGACGGATTGGGCACTGAAGCTTTCTTT. Its protein product is CASSFDGLGTEAFF.

This clonotype appeared a few times. The rearrangement links TRBV6-5 to TRBJ1-3; weak D call: TRBD1 (6 bases). The CDR3 runs to 17 residues. The germline gives CDR1 MNHEY, CDR2 SVGAGI. V gave up 2 bases and J gave up 1 base, with 15 bases separating them. In DNA form, the CDR3 reads TGTGCCAGCAGTTACCCCGAGGGGGGCCCGTCTGGAAACACCATATATTTT. Translated, it gives CASSYPEGGPSGNTIYF.

This clonotype has just a few counts. The chain couples TRBV19 to TRBJ2-2; 7 bases line up with TRBD1. The V gene's germline CDR1 is LNHDA and CDR2 SQIVND (reference sequence). This CDR3 region has 15 residues. The J segment lost 0 bases and the V segment lost 6 bases, leaving 4 bases of the junction unmatched. CDR3 sequence: CASSSDRTNTGELFF. The CDR3 DNA reads TGTGCCAGTAGCTCGGACAGGACGAACACCGGGGAGCTGTTTTTT. The variable domain in full, with the rest retrieved from reference TRBV19 and TRBJ2-2, is DGGITQSPKYLFRKEGQNVTLSCEQNLNHDAMYWYRQDPGQGLRLIYYSQIVNDFQKGDIAEGYSVSREKKESFPLTVTSAQKNPTAFYLCASSSDRTNTGELFFGEGSRLTVL.

CDR3 sequence: CASSSGQGFYEQYF. The CDR3 coding sequence is TGTGCCAGCAGCTCGGGACAGGGATTCTACGAGCAGTACTTC. This chain uses TRBV11-2 with TRBJ2-7; 9 bases are shared with TRBD1. The V gene's germline CDR1 is SGHAT and CDR2 FQNNGV. J was trimmed by 3 bases and V by 4 bases; bases with no gene match: 4. The CDR3 has 14 residues.

This rearrangement joins TRBV7-3 to TRBJ2-1, with a possible D match to TRBD1 (6 bases). Trimming shortened V by 5 bases and J by 13 bases, and 18 bases separated the two germline ends. CDR3 size: 13 residues. CDR1 and CDR2 from the germline V gene are SGHTA and FQGTGA. CDR3 DNA sequence: TGTGCCAGCAGCCTTAACCCCGGACAGTTACAGTTCTTC. Translated, it gives CASSLNPGQLQFF.

V is TRBV5-1 and J is TRBJ1-1, with D tentatively TRBD1 (5 bases). The CDR3 contains 13 residues. Trimming removed 2 bases at V and 2 bases at J, with 7 bases between. CDR1 SGHRS and CDR2 YFSETQ come from the germline V gene. The DNA of the CDR3 is TGCGCCAGCAGCTTTGGACAAAACACTGAAGCTTTCTTT. Protein: CASSFGQNTEAFF. Drawing the rest from reference TRBV5-1 and TRBJ1-1, the complete variable domain is KAGVTQTPRYLIKTRGQQVTLSCSPISGHRSVSWYQQTPGQGLQFLFEYFSETQRNKGNFPGRFSGRQFSNSRSEMNVSTLELGDSALYLCASSFGQNTEAFFGQGTRLTVV.

Within the sample, this clonotype is large. The chain recombines TRBV27 with TRBJ2-2; unclear D gene. Germline lookup yields CDR1 MNHEY and CDR2 SMNVEV (reference sequence). V lost 5 bases to trimming and J lost 1 base, with 5 bases between them. The CDR3 runs 13 residues. The CDR3 reads CASSTQNTGELFF. CDR3 in DNA: TGTGCCAGCAGTACGCAGAACACCGGGGAGCTGTTTTTT.

This sequence joins TRBV20-1 and TRBJ2-1; D possibly corresponds to TRBD2 (7 bases). The germline V and J ends were trimmed by 2 bases and 0 bases, with 14 bases remaining between them. The CDR3 covers 16 residues. Germline loops: CDR1 DFQATT, CDR2 SNEGSKA (reference sequence). The CDR3 region is CSARKLADSSYNEQFF. The CDR3 region has the DNA TGCAGTGCTAGAAAGCTAGCGGACAGCTCCTACAATGAGCAGTTCTTC.

This clonotype occurred a few times. The chain has TRBV23-1 and TRBJ1-5; the D gene is possibly TRBD1 (6 bases). TRBV23-1 is sorted into the ORF group, with uncertain function. Trimming pared 7 bases from V and 7 bases from J, leaving 14 bases between. The CDR3 extends over 13 amino acids. DNA for the CDR3: TGCGCCAGCAAGGAGGGGGATGGGCAGCCCCAGCATTTT. Residues: CASKEGDGQPQHF.

V gene TRBV11-3 combines with J gene TRBJ2-1, with a possible D match to TRBD2 (6 bases). The CDR3 loop spans 18 amino acids. Trimming removed 2 bases from V and 6 bases from J, with 23 bases in between. In germline, CDR1 is SGHNT, CDR2 YENEEA. CDR3 bases: TGTGCCAGCAGCTTAACGAGCCTAGCGCTTCGGTGGGGCAATGAGCAGTTCTTC. It specifies CASSLTSLALRWGNEQFF. The entire variable domain, with the rest obtained from reference TRBV11-3 and TRBJ2-1, is as follows: EAGVVQSPRYKIIEKKQPVAFWCNPISGHNTLYWYLQNLGQGPELLIRYENEEAVDDSQLPKDRFSAERLKGVDSTLKIQPAELGDSAVYLCASSLTSLALRWGNEQFFGPGTRLTVL.

The chain is built from TRBV18 and TRBJ2-5; possible D gene TRBD1, 6 bases. Germline V gene data show CDR1 as KGHSH and CDR2 as LQKENI. The germline V and J ends were trimmed by 0 bases and 5 bases, with 10 bases remaining between them. The CDR3 contains 14 residues. As DNA, the CDR3 is TGTGCCAGCTCACCACCCCAGGGGTTGGAGACCCAGTACTTC. Residues: CASSPPQGLETQYF.

This clonotype was seen only once. J is TRBJ2-7 and V is TRBV6-1; 9 nucleotides match TRBD1. V was clipped by 10 bases and J by 0 bases; unmatched bases: 7. The CDR3 runs 14 residues. In germline, CDR1 is MNHNS, CDR2 SASEGT. CDR3 in amino acids: CATGTGRGSYEQYF. CDR3 nucleotide sequence: TGTGCCACCGGGACAGGGAGGGGCTCCTACGAGCAGTACTTC.